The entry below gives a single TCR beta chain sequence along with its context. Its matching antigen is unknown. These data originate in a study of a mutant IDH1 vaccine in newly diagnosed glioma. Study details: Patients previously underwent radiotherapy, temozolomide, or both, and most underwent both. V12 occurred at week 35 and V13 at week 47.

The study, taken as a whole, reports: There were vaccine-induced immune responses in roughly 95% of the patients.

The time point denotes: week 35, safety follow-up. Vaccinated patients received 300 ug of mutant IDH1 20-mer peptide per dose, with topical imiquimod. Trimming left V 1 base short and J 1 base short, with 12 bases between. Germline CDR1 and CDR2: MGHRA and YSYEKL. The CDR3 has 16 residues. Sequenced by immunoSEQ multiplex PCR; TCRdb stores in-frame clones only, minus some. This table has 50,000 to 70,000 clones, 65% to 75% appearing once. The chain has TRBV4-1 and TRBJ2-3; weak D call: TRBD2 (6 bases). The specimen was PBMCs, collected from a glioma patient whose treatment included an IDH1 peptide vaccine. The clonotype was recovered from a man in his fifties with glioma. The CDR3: CASSQVTGTGTDTQYF. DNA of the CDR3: TGCGCCAGCAGCCAAGTTACCGGGACTGGCACAGATACGCAGTATTTT.